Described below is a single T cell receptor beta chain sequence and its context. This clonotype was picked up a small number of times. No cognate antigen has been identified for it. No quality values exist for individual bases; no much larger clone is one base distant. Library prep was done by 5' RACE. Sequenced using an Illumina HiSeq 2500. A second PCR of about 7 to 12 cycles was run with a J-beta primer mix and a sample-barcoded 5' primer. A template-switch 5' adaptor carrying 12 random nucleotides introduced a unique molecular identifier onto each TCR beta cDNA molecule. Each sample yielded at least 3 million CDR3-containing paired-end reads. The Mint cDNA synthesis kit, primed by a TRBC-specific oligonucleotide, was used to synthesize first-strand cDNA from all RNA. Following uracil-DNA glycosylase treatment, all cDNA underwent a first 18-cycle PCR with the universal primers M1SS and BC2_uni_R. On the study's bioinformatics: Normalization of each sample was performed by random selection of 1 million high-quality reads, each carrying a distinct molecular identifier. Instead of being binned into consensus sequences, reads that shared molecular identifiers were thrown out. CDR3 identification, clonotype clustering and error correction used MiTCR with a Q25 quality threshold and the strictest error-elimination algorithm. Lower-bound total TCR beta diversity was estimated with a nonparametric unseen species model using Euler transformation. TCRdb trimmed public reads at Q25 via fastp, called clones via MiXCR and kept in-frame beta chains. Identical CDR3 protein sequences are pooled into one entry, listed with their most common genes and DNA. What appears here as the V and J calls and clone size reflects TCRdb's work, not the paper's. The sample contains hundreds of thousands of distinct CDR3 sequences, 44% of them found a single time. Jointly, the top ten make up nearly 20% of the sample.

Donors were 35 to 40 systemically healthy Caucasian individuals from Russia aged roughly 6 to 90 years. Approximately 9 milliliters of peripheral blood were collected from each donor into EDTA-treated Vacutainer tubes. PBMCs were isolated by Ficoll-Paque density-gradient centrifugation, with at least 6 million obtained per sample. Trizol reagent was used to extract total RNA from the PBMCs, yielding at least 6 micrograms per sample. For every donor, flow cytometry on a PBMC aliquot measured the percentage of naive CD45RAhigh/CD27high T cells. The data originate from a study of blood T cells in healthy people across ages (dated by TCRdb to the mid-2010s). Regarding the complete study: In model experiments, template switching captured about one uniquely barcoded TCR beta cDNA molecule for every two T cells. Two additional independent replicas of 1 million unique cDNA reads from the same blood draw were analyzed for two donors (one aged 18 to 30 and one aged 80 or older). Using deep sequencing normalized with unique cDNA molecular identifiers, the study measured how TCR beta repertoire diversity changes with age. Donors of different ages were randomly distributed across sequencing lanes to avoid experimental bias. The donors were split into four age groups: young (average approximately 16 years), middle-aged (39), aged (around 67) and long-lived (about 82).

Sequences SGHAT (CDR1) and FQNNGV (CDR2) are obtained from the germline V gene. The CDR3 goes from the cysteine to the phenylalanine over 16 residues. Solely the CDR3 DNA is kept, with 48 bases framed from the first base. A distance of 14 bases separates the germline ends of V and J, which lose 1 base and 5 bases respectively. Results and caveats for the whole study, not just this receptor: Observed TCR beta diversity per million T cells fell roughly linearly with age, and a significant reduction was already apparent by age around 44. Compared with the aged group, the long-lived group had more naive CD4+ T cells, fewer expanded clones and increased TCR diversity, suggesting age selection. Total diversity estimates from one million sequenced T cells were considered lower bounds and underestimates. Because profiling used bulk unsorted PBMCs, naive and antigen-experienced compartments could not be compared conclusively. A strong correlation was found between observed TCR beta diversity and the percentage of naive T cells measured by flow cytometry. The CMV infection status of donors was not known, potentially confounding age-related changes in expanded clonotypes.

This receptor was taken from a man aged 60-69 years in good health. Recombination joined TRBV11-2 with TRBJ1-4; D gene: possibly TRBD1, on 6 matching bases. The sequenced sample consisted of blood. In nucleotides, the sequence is TGTGCCAGCAGCTTAGGGGAAACAGGGAACAATGAAAAACTGTTTTTT. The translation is CASSLGETGNNEKLFF.